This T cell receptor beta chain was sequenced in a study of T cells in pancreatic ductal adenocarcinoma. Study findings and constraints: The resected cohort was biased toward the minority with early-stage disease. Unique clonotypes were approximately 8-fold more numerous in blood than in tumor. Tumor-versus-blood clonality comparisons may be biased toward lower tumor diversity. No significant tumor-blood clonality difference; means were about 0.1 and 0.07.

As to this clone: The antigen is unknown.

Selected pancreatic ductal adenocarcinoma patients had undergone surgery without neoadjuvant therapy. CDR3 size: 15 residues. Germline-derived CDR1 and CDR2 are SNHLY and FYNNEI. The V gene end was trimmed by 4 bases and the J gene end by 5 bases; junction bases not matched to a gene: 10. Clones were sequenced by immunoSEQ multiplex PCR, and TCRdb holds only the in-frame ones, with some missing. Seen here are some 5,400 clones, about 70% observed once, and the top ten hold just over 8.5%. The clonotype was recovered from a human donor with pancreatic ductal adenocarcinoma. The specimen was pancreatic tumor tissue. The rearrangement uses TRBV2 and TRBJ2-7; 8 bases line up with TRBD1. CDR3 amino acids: CASSATGGPSHEQYF. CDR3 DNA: TGTGCCAGCAGTGCAACAGGGGGTCCCTCTCACGAGCAGTACTTC. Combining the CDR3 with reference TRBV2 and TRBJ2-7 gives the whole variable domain EPEVTQTPSHQVTQMGQEVILRCVPISNHLYFYWYRQILGQKVEFLVSFYNNEISEKSEIFDDQFSVERPDGSNFTLKIRSTKLEDSAMYFCASSATGGPSHEQYFGPGTRLTVT.